The clone carrying this T cell receptor (beta chain) was picked up one time. Its antigen remains unknown. Repertoires were generated with immunoSEQ multiplex PCR, while TCRdb's copy carries only in-frame clones and drops some. The sample gives around 80,000 clones, around 90% of which show up once; about 0.32% is in the top ten. This sample is drawn from a study of OX40 agonist ivuxolimab in advanced cancers. The study, taken as a whole, reports: There were also nonresponders showing low normalized T-cell clonal expansion. Partial responders dosed at 0.1-3.0 mg/kg displayed clonal expansion ranking among the lowest.

Exclusion applied to patients with autoimmune disease history or systemic immunosuppression. The specimen comprised CD4+ or CD8+ T cells sorted from blood, sampled in a trial of the OX40 agonist ivuxolimab. The receptor was isolated from an adult with an advanced solid tumor such as melanoma, head and neck, liver or kidney cancer.

The CDR3 region has the DNA TGCAGCGTAACGACAGGGCTGAACACTGAAGCTTTCTTT. It encodes CSVTTGLNTEAFF. The V call is TRBV29-1, the J call TRBJ1-1, with 7 bases matching TRBD1. This CDR3 is built from 13 residues. Germline loops: CDR1 SQVTM, CDR2 ANQGSEA. With 6 bases clipped from V and 0 bases from J, the junction kept 4 bases outside the gene matches.